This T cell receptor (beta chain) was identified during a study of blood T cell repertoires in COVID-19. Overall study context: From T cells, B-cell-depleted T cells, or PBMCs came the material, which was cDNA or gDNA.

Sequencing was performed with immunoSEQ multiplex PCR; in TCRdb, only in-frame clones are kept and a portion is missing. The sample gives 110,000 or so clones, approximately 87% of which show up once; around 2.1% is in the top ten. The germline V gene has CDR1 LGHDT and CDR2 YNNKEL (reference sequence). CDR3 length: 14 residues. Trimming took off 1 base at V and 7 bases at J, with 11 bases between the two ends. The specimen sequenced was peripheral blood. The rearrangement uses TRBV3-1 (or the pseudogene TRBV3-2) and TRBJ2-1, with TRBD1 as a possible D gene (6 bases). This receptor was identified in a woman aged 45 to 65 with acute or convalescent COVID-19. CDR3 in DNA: TGTGCCAGCAGCCAAGGGTGGGACACAAATGAGCAGTTCTTC. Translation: CASSQGWDTNEQFF.